These 6 T cell receptor beta chains came from one sample sequenced in a study of T cell clonotyping in hematopoietic cell transplantation (dated by TCRdb to the early 2020s). The intended sense of this specimen's time point label: 100 days after allo-HCT. Library preparation used the immunoSEQ multiplex PCR assay. Drawn from immuneACCESS, this table holds only the in-frame rearrangements with V and J called that TCRdb kept. Clones are partly lost; checked studies trace under half to an unresolved V gene and leave the rest unexplained. The sample table contains more than 9,000 clones; only one count was recorded for about 51% of them. The ten largest clones represent about an eighth of the sample. The material was peripheral blood mononuclear cells, obtained 100 days after allogeneic stem cell transplant. The source is a female patient aged 45 to 65 who had an allogeneic stem cell transplant from an unrelated donor, so the T cells may come from the graft donor. Some clones in this sample may be carry-over from other donors' samples.

CDR3 coding DNA: TGTGCCAGCAGCGTCACAGATACGCAGTATTTT. The encoded protein is CASSVTDTQYF. The V gene is TRBV5-6, the J gene TRBJ2-3, with D unresolved. The CDR3 has 11 amino acids. In germline, CDR1 is SGHDT, CDR2 YYEEEE. Trimming cost V 4 bases and J 2 bases, with 2 bases left between them.

The chain is built from TRBV25-1 and TRBJ1-5, with D hard to call. Trimming shortened V by 2 bases and J by 2 bases, and 7 bases separated the two germline ends. The CDR3 is 14 residues long. Germline-derived CDR1 and CDR2 are MGHDK and SYGVNS. The CDR3 DNA sequence: TGTGCCAGCAGTGAACGGTTTTGCAATCAGCCCCAGCATTTT. Its protein product is CASSERFCNQPQHF.

This chain joins TRBV30 and TRBJ1-1; D is unresolved. V lost 5 bases, J lost 0 bases, and 10 bases lay in between. The V gene's germline CDR1 is GTSNPN and CDR2 SVGIG (reference sequence). The CDR3 has 13 amino acids. The CDR3 DNA sequence: TGTGCCTGGGACCGAGGTTTGAACACTGAAGCTTTCTTT. As protein: CAWDRGLNTEAFF.

This clone has a handful of counts. The chain uses TRBV29-1 and TRBJ2-2; TRBD1 might be the D (5 bases). The V and J ends lost 5 bases and 1 base respectively, with 8 bases between them. CDR3 length: 13 residues. Germline lookup yields CDR1 SQVTM and CDR2 ANQGSEA. CDR3 DNA sequence: TGCAGCGTTAATAGGGGGAACACCGGGGAGCTGTTTTTT. Protein product: CSVNRGNTGELFF.

J is TRBJ1-5 and V is TRBV30, with D possibly TRBD1 on 5 matching bases. Per germline, CDR1 GTSNPN and CDR2 SVGIG (reference sequence). The CDR3 runs 16 residues. V gave up 0 bases and J gave up 3 bases, with 15 bases separating them. CDR3 coding DNA: TGTGCCTGGAGTGTACAGGAGGGAAGGGTCAATCAGCCCCAGCATTTT. Encoded protein: CAWSVQEGRVNQPQHF.

The chain is built from TRBV15 and TRBJ2-2; 8 positions match TRBD2. The CDR3 loop spans 17 amino acids. Looked up from germline, CDR1 is LNHNV and CDR2 is YYDKDF (reference sequence). V was clipped by 2 bases and J by 6 bases; unmatched bases: 11. The CDR3 here is CATSRPFSGGLAGELFF. The CDR3 nucleotides read TGTGCCACCAGCAGACCTTTTTCGGGGGGGCTCGCCGGGGAGCTGTTTTTT.